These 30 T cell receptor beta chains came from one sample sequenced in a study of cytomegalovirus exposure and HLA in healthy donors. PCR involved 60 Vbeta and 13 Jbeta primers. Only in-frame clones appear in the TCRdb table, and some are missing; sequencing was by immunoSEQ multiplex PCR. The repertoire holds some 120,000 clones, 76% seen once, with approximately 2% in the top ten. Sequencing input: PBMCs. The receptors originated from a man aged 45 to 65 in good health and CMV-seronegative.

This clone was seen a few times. CDR3 amino acids: CASFALGVGYTF. The CDR3 DNA sequence: TGTGCCAGCTTCGCGCTAGGGGTTGGCTACACCTTC. This chain connects TRBV7-9 to TRBJ1-2; a weak D match, TRBD1 (5 bases). Trimming took off 8 bases at V and 7 bases at J, with 14 bases between the two ends. Per germline, CDR1 SEHNR and CDR2 FQNEAQ (reference sequence). The CDR3 runs to 12 residues. The full variable domain, in which reference TRBV7-9 and TRBJ1-2 provide the parts outside the CDR3, is DTGVSQNPRHKITKRGQNVTFRCDPISEHNRLYWYRQTLGQGPEFLTYFQNEAQLEKSRLLSDRFSAERPKGSFSTLEIQRTEQGDSAMYLCASFALGVGYTFGSGTRLTVV.

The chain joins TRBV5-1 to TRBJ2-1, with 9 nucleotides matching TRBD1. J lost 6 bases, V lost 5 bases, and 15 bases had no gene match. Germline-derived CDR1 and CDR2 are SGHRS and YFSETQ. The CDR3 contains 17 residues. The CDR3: CASRYAHRDRVLNEQFF. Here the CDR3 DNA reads TGCGCCAGCAGATACGCTCACCGGGACAGGGTACTCAATGAGCAGTTCTTC.

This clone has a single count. The CDR3 spells CASRITGTGANVLTF. The CDR3 DNA reads as TGTGCCAGCAGAATAACAGGAACTGGGGCCAACGTCCTGACTTTC. The rearrangement uses TRBV6-5 and TRBJ2-6, with D possibly TRBD1 on 5 matching bases. CDR1 is MNHEY and CDR2 is SVGAGI in the germline V gene. The CDR3 contains 15 residues. Trimming took off 6 bases at V and 2 bases at J, with 11 bases between the two ends.

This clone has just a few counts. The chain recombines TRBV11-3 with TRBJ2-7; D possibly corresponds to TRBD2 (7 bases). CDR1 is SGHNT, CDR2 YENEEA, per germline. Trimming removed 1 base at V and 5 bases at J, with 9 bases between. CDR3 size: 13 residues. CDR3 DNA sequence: TGTGCCAGCAGCTTAGGCGGGGGCGACGAGCAGTACTTC. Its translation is CASSLGGGDEQYF.

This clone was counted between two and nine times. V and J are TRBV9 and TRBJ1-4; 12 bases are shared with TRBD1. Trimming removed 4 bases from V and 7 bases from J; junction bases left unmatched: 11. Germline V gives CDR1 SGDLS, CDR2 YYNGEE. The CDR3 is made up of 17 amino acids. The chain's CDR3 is CASSYHWDRGRGEKLFF. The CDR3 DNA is TGTGCCAGCAGCTATCATTGGGACAGGGGGCGAGGTGAAAAACTGTTTTTT.

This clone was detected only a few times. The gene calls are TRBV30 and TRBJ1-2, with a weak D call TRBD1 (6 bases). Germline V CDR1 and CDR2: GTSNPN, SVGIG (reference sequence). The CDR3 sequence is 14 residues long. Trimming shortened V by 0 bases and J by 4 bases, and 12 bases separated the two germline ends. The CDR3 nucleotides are TGTGCCTGGAGTGTACCGGGACAAGTCTATGGCTACACCTTC. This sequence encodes CAWSVPGQVYGYTF. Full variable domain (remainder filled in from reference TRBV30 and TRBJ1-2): SQTIHQWPATLVQPVGSPLSLECTVEGTSNPNLYWYRQAAGRGLQLLFYSVGIGQISSEVPQNLSASRPQDRQFILSSKKLLLSDSGFYLCAWSVPGQVYGYTFGSGTRLTVV.

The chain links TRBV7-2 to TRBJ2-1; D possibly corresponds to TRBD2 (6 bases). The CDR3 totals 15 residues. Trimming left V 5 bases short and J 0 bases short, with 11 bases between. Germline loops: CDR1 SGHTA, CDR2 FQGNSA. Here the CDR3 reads CASSLSGNSYNEQFF. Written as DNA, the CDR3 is TGTGCCAGCAGCCTTAGCGGCAACTCCTACAATGAGCAGTTCTTC.

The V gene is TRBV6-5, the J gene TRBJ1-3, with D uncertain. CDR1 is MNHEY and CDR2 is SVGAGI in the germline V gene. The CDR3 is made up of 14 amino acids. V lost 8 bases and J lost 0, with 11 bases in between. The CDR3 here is CASGQFPSGNTIYF. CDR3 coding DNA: TGTGCCAGCGGTCAGTTTCCCTCTGGAAACACCATATATTTT.

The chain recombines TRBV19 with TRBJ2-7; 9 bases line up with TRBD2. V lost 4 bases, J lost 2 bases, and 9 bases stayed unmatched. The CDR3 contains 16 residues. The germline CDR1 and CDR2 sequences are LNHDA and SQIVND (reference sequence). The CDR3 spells CASSKFAASGAYEQYF. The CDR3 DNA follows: TGTGCCAGTAGTAAATTCGCGGCTAGCGGGGCCTACGAGCAGTACTTC.

CDR3 coding DNA: TGTGCCAGCAGCTTAGCTAAGCAGGGATACACCGGGGAGCTGTTTTTT. This gives the protein CASSLAKQGYTGELFF. The genes are TRBV7-2 and TRBJ2-2, with a possible D match to TRBD1 (5 bases). The CDR3 covers 16 residues. CDR1 is SGHTA, CDR2 FQGNSA, per germline. The ends were cut back, 0 bases at V and 3 bases at J, with 11 bases in the middle.

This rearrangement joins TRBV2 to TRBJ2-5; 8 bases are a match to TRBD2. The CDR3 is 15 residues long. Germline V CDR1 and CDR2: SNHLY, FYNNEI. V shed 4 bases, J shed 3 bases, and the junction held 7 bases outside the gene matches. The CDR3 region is CASSGLAGIKETQYF. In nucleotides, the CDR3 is TGTGCCAGCAGTGGATTAGCGGGAATCAAAGAGACCCAGTACTTC.

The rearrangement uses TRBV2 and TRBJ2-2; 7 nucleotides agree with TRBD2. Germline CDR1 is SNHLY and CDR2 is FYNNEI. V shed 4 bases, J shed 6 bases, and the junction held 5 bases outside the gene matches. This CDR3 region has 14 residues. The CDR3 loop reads CASSGGGVAGELFF. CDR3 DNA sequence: TGTGCCAGCAGTGGCGGGGGAGTTGCCGGGGAGCTGTTTTTT. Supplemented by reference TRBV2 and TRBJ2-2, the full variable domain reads EPEVTQTPSHQVTQMGQEVILRCVPISNHLYFYWYRQILGQKVEFLVSFYNNEISEKSEIFDDQFSVERPDGSNFTLKIRSTKLEDSAMYFCASSGGGVAGELFFGEGSRLTVL.

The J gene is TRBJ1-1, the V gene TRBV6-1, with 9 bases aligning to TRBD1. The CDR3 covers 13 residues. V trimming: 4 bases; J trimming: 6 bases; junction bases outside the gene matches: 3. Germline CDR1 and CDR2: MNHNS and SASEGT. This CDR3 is CASSVGTGSEAFF. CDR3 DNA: TGTGCCAGCAGTGTCGGGACAGGGTCTGAAGCTTTCTTT.

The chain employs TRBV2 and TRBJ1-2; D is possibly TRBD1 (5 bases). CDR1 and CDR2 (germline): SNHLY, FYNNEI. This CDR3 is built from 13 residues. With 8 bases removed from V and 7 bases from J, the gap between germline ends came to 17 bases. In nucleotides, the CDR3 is TGTGCCAGCGGGGCCGAGCAGGGACTTGGCTACACCTTC. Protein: CASGAEQGLGYTF.

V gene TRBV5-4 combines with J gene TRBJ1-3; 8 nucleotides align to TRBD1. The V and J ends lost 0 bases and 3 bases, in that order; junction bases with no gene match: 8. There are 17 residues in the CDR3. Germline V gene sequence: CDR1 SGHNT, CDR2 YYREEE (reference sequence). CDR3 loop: CASSLALGRGLGNTIYF. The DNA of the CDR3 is TGTGCCAGCAGCTTGGCGTTGGGCAGGGGGCTTGGAAACACCATATATTTT.

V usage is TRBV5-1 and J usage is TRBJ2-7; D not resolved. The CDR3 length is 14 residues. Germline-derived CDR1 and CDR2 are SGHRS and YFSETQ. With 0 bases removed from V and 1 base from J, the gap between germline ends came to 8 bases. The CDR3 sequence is CASSLGVQSYEQYF. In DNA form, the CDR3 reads TGCGCCAGCAGCTTGGGTGTACAGTCCTACGAGCAGTACTTC. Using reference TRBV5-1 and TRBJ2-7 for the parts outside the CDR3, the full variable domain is KAGVTQTPRYLIKTRGQQVTLSCSPISGHRSVSWYQQTPGQGLQFLFEYFSETQRNKGNFPGRFSGRQFSNSRSEMNVSTLELGDSALYLCASSLGVQSYEQYFGPGTRLTVT.

CDR3 sequence: CASSLGTGGTYEQYF. The CDR3 DNA follows: TGTGCCAGCAGCCTCGGGACAGGGGGGACCTACGAGCAGTACTTC. V usage is TRBV2 and J usage is TRBJ2-7, with 11 positions matching TRBD1. The CDR3 loop spans 15 amino acids. V shed 6 bases and J 2 bases; nucleotides not matched to a gene: 6. Germline V CDR1 and CDR2: SNHLY, FYNNEI.

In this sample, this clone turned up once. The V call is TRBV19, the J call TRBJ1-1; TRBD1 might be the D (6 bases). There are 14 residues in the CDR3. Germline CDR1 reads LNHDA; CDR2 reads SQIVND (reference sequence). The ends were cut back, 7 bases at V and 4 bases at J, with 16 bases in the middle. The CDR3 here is CASTPGRGGTEAFF. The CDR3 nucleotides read TGTGCCAGTACTCCGGGGAGAGGGGGCACTGAAGCTTTCTTT.

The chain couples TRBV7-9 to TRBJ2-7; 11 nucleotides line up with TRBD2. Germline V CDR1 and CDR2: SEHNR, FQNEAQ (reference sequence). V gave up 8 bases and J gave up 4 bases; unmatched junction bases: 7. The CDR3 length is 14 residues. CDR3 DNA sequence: TGTGCCAGCGGCGCTACTAGCGGGGGTTACGAGCAGTACTTC. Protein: CASGATSGGYEQYF.

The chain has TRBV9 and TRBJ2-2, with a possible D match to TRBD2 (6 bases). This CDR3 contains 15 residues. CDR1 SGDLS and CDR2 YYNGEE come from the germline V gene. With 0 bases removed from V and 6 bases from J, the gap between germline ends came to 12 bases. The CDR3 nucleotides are TGTGCCAGCAGCGTAGGGGCCAGGGAGGCCGGGGAGCTGTTTTTT. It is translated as CASSVGAREAGELFF.

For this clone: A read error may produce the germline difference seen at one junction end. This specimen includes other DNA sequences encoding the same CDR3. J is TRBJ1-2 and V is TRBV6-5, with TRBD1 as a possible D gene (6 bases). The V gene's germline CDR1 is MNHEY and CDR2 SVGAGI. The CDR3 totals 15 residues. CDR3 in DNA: TGTGCCAGCAGTTATTCCGGGGGGCGTACTTATGGCTACACTTTC. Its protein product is CASSYSGGRTYGYTF.

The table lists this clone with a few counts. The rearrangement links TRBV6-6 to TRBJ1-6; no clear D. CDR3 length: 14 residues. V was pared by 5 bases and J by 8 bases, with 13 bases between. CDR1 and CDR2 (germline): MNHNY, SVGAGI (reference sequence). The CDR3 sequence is CASSLRTGDSPLHF. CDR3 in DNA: TGTGCCAGCAGTCTCCGGACCGGGGATTCACCCCTCCACTTT.

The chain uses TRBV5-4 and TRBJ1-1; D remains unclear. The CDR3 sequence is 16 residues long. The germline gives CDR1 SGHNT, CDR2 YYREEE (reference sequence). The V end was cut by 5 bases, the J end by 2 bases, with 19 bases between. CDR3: CASSSSEGFRNTEAFF. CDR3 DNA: TGTGCCAGCAGTTCTAGCGAGGGATTCAGAAACACTGAAGCTTTCTTT.

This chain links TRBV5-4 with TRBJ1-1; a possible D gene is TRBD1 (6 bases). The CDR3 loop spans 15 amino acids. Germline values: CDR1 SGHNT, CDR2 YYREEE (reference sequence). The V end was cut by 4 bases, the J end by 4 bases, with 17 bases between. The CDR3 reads CASSGGRGVGTEAFF. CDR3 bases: TGTGCCAGCAGCGGGGGGAGGGGGGTTGGCACTGAAGCTTTCTTT.

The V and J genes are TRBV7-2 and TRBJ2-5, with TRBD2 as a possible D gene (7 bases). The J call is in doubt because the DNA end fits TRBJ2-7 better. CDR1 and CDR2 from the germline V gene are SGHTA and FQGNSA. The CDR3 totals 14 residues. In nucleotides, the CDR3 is TGTGCCAGCAGCCCAGAGGGGGGGTCCTACGAGCAGTACTTC. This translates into CASSPEGGSYEQYF.

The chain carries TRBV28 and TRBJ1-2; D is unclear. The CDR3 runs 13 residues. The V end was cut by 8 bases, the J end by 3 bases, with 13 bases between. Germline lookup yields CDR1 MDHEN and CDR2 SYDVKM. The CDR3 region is CASGSDKDYGYTF. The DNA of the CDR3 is TGTGCCAGCGGAAGTGACAAGGACTATGGCTACACCTTC.

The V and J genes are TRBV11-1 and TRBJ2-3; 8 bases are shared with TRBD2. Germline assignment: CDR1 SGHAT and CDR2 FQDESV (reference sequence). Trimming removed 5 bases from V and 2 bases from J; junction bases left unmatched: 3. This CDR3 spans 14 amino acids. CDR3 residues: CASSVLAVTDTQYF. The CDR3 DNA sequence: TGTGCCAGCAGCGTACTAGCGGTCACAGATACGCAGTATTTT. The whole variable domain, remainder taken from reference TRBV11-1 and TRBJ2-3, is EAEVAQSPRYKITEKSQAVAFWCDPISGHATLYWYRQILGQGPELLVQFQDESVVDDSQLPKDRFSAERLKGVDSTLKIQPAELGDSAMYLCASSVLAVTDTQYFGPGTRLTVL.

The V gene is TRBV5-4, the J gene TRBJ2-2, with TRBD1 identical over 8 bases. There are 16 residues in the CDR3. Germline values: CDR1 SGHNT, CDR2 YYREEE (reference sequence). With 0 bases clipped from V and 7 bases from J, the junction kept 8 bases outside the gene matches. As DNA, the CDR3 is TGTGCCAGCAGCTTGGAAACAGGGGGAATTGACGGGGAGCTGTTTTTT. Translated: CASSLETGGIDGELFF.

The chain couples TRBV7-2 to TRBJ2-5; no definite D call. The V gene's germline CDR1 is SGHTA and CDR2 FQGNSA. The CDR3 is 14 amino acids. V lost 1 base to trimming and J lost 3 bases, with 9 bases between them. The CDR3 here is CASSLETAEETQYF. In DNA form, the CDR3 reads TGTGCCAGCAGCTTAGAAACGGCGGAAGAGACCCAGTACTTC.

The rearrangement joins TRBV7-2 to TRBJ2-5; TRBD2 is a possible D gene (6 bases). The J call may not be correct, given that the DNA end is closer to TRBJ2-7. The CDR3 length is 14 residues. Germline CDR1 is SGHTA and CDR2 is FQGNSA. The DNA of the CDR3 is TGTGCCAGCAGTTTCCGGGAGAGAGGCTACGAGCAGTACTTC. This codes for CASSFRERGYEQYF.